This T cell receptor beta chain was profiled in a study of tumor-infiltrating lymphocytes in primary liver carcinoma. Study-level findings and limits: Tumors and blood were compared for top-250-clone fraction, and tumors had the significantly higher value (p = 0.039).

V was trimmed by 8 bases and J by 10 bases, leaving 21 bases between them. Germline assignment: CDR1 MNHNS and CDR2 SASEGT. The CDR3 totals 13 residues. Each 20-30 mg portion of unsorted bulk tissue served as the source for co-extraction of RNA and DNA. Every single tumor sample held over 75% viable tumor cells. Using a constant-region primer together with ProtoScript II reverse transcriptase, TCR beta cDNA was made from 500 ng of total RNA. Libraries covering TCR beta were generated through three nested multiplex PCR rounds (using a slightly modified ARM-PCR). Forward primers for TRBV1-TRBV30 and a C-beta reverse primer served the first two PCR rounds, at approximately 10 cycles each. TCRdb used MiXCR to reprocess the multiplex PCR reads, holding one entry per CDR3 protein. The data show some 100,000 distinct CDR3 sequences, about 70% seen once. In regard to this clonotype: The antigen is unknown.

This TCR came from a woman aged 60-75 years with primary liver carcinoma and hepatitis B virus infection. This sequence joins TRBV6-1 and TRBJ2-7; D tentatively reads TRBD1 or TRBD2 (7 bases each). The sequenced sample consisted of liver tumor tissue from sampling region 2. Subset denoted: tumor region T2, inferior pole. The CDR3 reads CASGRDRPYQQYF. In nucleotides, the CDR3 is TGTGCCAGCGGGAGGGACAGACCCTACCAACAGTACTTC.